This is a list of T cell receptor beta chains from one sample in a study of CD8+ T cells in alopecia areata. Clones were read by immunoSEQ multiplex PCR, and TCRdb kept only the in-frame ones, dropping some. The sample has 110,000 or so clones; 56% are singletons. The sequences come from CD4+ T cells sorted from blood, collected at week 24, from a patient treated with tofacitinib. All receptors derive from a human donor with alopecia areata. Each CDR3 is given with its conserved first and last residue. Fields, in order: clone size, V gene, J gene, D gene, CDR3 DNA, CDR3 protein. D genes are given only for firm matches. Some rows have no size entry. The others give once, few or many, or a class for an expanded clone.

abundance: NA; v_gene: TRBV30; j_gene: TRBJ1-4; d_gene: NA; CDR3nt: TGTGCCTGGACGAGGGGATTTGAAAAACTGTTTTTT; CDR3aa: CAWTRGFEKLFF
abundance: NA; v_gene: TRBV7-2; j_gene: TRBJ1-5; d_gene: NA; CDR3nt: TGTGCCAGCAGCCCAAAAGGCAGGGGCAATCAGCCCCAGCATTTT; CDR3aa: CASSPKGRGNQPQHF
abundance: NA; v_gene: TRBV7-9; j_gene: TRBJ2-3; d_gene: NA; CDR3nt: TGTGCCAGCACGCGCTTGGGGGATACGCAGTATTTT; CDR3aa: CASTRLGDTQYF
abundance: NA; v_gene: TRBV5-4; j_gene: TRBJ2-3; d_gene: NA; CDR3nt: TGTGCCAGCAGCCCCGAGGCAGATACGCAGTATTTT; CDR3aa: CASSPEADTQYF
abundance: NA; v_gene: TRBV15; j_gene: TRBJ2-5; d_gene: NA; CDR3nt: TGTGCCACCAGCAGAGAAGCGACAGAGACCCAGTACTTC; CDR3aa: CATSREATETQYF
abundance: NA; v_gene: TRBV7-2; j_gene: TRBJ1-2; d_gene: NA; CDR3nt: TGTGCCAGCAGCTTAGCGCACGGGGATAACTATGGCTACACCTTC; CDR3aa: CASSLAHGDNYGYTF
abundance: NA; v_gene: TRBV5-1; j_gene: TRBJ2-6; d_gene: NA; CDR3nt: TGCGCCAGCAGGGATCCGGCTGGGGCCAACGTCCTGACTTTC; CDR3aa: CASRDPAGANVLTF
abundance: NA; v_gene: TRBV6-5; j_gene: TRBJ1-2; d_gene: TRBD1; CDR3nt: TGTGCCAGCAGGTCACAGGGGACAAATGGCTACACCTTC; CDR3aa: CASRSQGTNGYTF
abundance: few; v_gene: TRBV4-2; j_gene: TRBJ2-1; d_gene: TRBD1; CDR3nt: TGTGCCAGCAGCCAAGATCTGCTGAGGACAGGGCTCTACAATGAGCAGTTCTTC; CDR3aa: CASSQDLLRTGLYNEQFF
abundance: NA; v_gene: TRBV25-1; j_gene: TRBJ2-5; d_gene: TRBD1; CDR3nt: TGTGCCAGCCGCGGACAGGTCCAAGAGACCCAGTACTTC; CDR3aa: CASRGQVQETQYF
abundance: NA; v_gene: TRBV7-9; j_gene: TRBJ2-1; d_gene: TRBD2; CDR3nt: TGTGCCAGCAGCCCGGCGGGAGGGAATGAGCAGTTCTTC; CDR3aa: CASSPAGGNEQFF
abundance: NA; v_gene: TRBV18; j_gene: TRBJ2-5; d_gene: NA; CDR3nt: TGTGCCAGCTCAGAAATGTACCAAGAGACCCAGTACTTC; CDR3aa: CASSEMYQETQYF
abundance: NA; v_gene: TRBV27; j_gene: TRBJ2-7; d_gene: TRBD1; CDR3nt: TGTGCCAGCAGTCTCCGTAAGGGGGCCCCCTACGAGCAGTACTTC; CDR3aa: CASSLRKGAPYEQYF
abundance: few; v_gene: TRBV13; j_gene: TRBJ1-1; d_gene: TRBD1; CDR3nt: TGTGCCAGCAGCTACCACAGGGGTACTGAAGCTTTCTTT; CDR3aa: CASSYHRGTEAFF
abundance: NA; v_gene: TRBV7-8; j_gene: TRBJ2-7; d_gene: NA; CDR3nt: TGTGCCAGCAGCTTAGAGCCGCAGTACTACGAGCAGTACTTC; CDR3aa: CASSLEPQYYEQYF
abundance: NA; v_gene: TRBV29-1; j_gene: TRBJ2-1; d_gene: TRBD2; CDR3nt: TGCAGCGTTGTAAGCGGGGGGCCCCCCAATGAGCAGTTCTTC; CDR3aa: CSVVSGGPPNEQFF
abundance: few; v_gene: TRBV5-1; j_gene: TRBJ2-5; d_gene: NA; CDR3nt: TGCGCCAGCAGCTTGATCAGTCAAGAGACCCAGTACTTC; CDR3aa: CASSLISQETQYF
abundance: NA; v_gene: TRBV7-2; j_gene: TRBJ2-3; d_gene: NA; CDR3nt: TGTGCCAGCACTCTAGGGGGGCCCCTGAGGACAGATACGCAGTATTTT; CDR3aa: CASTLGGPLRTDTQYF
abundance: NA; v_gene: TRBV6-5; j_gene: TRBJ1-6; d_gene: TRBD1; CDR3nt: TGTGCCAGCAGTTACCGACAGGGGCCTTCACCCCTCCACTTT; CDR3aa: CASSYRQGPSPLHF
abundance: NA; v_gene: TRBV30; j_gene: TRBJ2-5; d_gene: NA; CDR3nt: TGTGCCTGGAGTGTATTGACAGGCCAAGAGACCCAGTACTTC; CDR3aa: CAWSVLTGQETQYF
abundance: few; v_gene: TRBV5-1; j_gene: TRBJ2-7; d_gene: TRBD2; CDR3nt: TGCGCCAGCAGCTCCGGGGGGAGCTCCTACGAGCAGTACTTC; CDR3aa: CASSSGGSSYEQYF
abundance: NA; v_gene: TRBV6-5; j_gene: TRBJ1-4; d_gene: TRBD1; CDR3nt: TGTGCCAGCAGTCCCCAGGGACAGGTTAATGAAAAACTGTTTTTT; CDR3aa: CASSPQGQVNEKLFF
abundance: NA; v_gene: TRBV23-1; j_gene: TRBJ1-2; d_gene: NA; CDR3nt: TGCGCCAGCAGTCATTGTGGCAGGGCGGATGGCTACACCTTC; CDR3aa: CASSHCGRADGYTF
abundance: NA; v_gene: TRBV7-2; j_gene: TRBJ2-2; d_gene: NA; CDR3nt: TGTGCCAGCATCAAAGGGGGGATGGACACCGGGGAGCTGTTTTTT; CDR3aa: CASIKGGMDTGELFF
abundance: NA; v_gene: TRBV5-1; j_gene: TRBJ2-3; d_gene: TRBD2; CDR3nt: TGCGCCAGCAGCTTGGCTAGCGGGGGGTCCAGCACAGATACGCAGTATTTT; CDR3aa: CASSLASGGSSTDTQYF
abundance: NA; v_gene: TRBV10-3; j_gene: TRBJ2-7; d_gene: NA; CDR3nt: TGTGCCCCCCGGTTGGTGAGGGGACGCTCCTACGAGCAGTACTTC; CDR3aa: CAPRLVRGRSYEQYF
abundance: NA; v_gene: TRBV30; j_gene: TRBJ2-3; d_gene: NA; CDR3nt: TGTGCCTGGACGGCAGGGCCCGCAGATACGCAGTATTTT; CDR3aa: CAWTAGPADTQYF
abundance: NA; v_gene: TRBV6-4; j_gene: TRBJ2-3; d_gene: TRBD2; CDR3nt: TGTGCCAGCAGTGACTCAGCTAGCGGGGGGCTCACAGATACGCAGTATTTT; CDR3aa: CASSDSASGGLTDTQYF
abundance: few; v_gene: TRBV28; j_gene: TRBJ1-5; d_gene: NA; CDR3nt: TGTGCCAGCAGTTTCGGACTAAACTATGGGCTCAATCAGCCCCAGCATTTT; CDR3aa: CASSFGLNYGLNQPQHF
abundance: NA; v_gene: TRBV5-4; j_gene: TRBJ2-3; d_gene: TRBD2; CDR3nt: TGTGCCAGCAGCCGAGCGGGAGTCGGCACAGATACGCAGTATTTT; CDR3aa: CASSRAGVGTDTQYF
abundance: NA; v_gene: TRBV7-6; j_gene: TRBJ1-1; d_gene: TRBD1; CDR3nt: TGTGCCAGCAGCTCCTGGGACAGTAAACCTTTCTTT; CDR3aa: CASSSWDSKPFF
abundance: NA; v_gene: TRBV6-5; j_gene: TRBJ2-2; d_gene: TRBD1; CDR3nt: TGTGCCAGCAGTTACACTACAGGGGCTCCGACCGGGGAGCTGTTTTTT; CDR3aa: CASSYTTGAPTGELFF
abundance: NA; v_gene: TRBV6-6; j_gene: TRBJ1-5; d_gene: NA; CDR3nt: TGTGCCAGCAGTTACTCGGACAGACAGCCCCAGCATTTT; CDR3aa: CASSYSDRQPQHF
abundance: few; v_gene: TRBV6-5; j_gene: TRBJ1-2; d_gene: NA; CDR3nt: TGTGCCAGCAGTTACGAGGGGCGAGGCTATGGCTACACCTTC; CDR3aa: CASSYEGRGYGYTF
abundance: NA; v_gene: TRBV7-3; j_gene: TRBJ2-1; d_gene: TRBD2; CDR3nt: TGTGCCAGCAGCTTAAGCGGGGGGCCCGGGAATGAGCAGTTCTTC; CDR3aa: CASSLSGGPGNEQFF
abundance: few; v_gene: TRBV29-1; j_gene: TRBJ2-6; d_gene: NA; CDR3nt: TGCAGCGTTTGGGGTGGGGCCAACGTCCTGACTTTC; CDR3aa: CSVWGGANVLTF
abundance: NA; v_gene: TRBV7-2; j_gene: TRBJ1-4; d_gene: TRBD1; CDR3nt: TGTGCCAGCAGCCGCAGGGGGGATAATGAAAAACTGTTTTTT; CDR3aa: CASSRRGDNEKLFF
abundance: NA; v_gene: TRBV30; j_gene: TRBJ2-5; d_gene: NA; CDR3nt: TGTGCCTGGAGTGTAGCAGAGACCCAGTACTTC; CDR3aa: CAWSVAETQYF
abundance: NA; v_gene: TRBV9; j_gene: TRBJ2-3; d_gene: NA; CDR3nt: TGTGCCAGCACCTCCGCGGGGAAGGCGCAGTATTTT; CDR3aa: CASTSAGKAQYF
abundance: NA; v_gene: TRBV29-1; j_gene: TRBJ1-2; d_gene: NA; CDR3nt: TGCAGCGTCAGGGGTCAAACGGTCGGGGGCTACACCTTC; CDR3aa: CSVRGQTVGGYTF
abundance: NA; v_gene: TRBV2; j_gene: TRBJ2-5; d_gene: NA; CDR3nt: TGTGCCAGCAGTGAAGGGAACCTGATGGTGACCCAGTACTTC; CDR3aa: CASSEGNLMVTQYF
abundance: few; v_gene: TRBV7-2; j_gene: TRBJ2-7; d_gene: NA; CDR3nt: TGTGCCAGCAGCTTAGACGGCCCGAGACGGGAGCAGTACTTC; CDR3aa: CASSLDGPRREQYF
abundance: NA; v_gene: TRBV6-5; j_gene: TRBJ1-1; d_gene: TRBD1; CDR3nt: TGTGCCAGCAGTTACTCGGGACAGGGAAGGGCCACTGAAGCTTTCTTT; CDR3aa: CASSYSGQGRATEAFF
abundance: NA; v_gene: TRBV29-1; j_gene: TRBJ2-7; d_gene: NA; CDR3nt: TGCAGCGTTAGTTCCGATAACCTGGGGGAGCAGTACTTC; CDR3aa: CSVSSDNLGEQYF
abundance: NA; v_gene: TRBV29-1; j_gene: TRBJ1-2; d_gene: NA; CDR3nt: TGCAGGATTCAGGGCGACTATGGCTACACCTTC; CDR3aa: CRIQGDYGYTF